This TCR beta chain derives from a study of T cell responses to AZD1222 COVID-19 vaccine. General study results and limits: Spike-specific TCR breadth rose after two AZD1222 doses, and depth rose as well. Most donors were white British, females outnumbered males, and clonal diversity was possibly underestimated.

Samples with a second dose at about 4 or about 12 weeks were pooled together. This CDR3 comprises 15 residues. The V gene's germline CDR1 is MDHEN and CDR2 SYDVKM. V was pared by 6 bases and J by 1 base, with 8 bases of the junction left unmatched. The data were produced by immunoSEQ multiplex PCR, yet TCRdb's version contains in-frame clones alone and is incomplete. The sample has more than 150,000 clones, roughly 92% seen once. A note on this clone: The antigen remains unidentified.

The clonotype originates from an adult who received the AZD1222 COVID-19 vaccine. The sequenced sample was peripheral blood, obtained 28 days after the second AZD1222 dose. The rearrangement uses TRBV28 and TRBJ2-7; 8 positions match TRBD2. CDR3 sequence: CASSSGTRASYEQYF. The CDR3 coding sequence is TGTGCCAGCAGCTCTGGGACTAGGGCTTCCTACGAGCAGTACTTC.